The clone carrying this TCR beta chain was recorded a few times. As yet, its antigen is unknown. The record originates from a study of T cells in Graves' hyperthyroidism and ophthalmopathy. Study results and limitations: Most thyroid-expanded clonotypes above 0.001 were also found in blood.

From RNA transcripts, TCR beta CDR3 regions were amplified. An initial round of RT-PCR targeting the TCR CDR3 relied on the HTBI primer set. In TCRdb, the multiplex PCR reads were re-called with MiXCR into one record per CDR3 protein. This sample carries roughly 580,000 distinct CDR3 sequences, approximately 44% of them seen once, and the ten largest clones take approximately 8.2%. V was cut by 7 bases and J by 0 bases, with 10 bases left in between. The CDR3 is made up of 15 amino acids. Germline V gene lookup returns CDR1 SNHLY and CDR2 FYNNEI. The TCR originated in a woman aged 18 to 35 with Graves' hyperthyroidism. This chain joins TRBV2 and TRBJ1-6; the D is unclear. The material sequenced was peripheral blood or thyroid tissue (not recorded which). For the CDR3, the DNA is TGTGCCAGCAATTTTATCAGCTCCTATAATTCACCCCTCCACTTT. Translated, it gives CASNFISSYNSPLHF.